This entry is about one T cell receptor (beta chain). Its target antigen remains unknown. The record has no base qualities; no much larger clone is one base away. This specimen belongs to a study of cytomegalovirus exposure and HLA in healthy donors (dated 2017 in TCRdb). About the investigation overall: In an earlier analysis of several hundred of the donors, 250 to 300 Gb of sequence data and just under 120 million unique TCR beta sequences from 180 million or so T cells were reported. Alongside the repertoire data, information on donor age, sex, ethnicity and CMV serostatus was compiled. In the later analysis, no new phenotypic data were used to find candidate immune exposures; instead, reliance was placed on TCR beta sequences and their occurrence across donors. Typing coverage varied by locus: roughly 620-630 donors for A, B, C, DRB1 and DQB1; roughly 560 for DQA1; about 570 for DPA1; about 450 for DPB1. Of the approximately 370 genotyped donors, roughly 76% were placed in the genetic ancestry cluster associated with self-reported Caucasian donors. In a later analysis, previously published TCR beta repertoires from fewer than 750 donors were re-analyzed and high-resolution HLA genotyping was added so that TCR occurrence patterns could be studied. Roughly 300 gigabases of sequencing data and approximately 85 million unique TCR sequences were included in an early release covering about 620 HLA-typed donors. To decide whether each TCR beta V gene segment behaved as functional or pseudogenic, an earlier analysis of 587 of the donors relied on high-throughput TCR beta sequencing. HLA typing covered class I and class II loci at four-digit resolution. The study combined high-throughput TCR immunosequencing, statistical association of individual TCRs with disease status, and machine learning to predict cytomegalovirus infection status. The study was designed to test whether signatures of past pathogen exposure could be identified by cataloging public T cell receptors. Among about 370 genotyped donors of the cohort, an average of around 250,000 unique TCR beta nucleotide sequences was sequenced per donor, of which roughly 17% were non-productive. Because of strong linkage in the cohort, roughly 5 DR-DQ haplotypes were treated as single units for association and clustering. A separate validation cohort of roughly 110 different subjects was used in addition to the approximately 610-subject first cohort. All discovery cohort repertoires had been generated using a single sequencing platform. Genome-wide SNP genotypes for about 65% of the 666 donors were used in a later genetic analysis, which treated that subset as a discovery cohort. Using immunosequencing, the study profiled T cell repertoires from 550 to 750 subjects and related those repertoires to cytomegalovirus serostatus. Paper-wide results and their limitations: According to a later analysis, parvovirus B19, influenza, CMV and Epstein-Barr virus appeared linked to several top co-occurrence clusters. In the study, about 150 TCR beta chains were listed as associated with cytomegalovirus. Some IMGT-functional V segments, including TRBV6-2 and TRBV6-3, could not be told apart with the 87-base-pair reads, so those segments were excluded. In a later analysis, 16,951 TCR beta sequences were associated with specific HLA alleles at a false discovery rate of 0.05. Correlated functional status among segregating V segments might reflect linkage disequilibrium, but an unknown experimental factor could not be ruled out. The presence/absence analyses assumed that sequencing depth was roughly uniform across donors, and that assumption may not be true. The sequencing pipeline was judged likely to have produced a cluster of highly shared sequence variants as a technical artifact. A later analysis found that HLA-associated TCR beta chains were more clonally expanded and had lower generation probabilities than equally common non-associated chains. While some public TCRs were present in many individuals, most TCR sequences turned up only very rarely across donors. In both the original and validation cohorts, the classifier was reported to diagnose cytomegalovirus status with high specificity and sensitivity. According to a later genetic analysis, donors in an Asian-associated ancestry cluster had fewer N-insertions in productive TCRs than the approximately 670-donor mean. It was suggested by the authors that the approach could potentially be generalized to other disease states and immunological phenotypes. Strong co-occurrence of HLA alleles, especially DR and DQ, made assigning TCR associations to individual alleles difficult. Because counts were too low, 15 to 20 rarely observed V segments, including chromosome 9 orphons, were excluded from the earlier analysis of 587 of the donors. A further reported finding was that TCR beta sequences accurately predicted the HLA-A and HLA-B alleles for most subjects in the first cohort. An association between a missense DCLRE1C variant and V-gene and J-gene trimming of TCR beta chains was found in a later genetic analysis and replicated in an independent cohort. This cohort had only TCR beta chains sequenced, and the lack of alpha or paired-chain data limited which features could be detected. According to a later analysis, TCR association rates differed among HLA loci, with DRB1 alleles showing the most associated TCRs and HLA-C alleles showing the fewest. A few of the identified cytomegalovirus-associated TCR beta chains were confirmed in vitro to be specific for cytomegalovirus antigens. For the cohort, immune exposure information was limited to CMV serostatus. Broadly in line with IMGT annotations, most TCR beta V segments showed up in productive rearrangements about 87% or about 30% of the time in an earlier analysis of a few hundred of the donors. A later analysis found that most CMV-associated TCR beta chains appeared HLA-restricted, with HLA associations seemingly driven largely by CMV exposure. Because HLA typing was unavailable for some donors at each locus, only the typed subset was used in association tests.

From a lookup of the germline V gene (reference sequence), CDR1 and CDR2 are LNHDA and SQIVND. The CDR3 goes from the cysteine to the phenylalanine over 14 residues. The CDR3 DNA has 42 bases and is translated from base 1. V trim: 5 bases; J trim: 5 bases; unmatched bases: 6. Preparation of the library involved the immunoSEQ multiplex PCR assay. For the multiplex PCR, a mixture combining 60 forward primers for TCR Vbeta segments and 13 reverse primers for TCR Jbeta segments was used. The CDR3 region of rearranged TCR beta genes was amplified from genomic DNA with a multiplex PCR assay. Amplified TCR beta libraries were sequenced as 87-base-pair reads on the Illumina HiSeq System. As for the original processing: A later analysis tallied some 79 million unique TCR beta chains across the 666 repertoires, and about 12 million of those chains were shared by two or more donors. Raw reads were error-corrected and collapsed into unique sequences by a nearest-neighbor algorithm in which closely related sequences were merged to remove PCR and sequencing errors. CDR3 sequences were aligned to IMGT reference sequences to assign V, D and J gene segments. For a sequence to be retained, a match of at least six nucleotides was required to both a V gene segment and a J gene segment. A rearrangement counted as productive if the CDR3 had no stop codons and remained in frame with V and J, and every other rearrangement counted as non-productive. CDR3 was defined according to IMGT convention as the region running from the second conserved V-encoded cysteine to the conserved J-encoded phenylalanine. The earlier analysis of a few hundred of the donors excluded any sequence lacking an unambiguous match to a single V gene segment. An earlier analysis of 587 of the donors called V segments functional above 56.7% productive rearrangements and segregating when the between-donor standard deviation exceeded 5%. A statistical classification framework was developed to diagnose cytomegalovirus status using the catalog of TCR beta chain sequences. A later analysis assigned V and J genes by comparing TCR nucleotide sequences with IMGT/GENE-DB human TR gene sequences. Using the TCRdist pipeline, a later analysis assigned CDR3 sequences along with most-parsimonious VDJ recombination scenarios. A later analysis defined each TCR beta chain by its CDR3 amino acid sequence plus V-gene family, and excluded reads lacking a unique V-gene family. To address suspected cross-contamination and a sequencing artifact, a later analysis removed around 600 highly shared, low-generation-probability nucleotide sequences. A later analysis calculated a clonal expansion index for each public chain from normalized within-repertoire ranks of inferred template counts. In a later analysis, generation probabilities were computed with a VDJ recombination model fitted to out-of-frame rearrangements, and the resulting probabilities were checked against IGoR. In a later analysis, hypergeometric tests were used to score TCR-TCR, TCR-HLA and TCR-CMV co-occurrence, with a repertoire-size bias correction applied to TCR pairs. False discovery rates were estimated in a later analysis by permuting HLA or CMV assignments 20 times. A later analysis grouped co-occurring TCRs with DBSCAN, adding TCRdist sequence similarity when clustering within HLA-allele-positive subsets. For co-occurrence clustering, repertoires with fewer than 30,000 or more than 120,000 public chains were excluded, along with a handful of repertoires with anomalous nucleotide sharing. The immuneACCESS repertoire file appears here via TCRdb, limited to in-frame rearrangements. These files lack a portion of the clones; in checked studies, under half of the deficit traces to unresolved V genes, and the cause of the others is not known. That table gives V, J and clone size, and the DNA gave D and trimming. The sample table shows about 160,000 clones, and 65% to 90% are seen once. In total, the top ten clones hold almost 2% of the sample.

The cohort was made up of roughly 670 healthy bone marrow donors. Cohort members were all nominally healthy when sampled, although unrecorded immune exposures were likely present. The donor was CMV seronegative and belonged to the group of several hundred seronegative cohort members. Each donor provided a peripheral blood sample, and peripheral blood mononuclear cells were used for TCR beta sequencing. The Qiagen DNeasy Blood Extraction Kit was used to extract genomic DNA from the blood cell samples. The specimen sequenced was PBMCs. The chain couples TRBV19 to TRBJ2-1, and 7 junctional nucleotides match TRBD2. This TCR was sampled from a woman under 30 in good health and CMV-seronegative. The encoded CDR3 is CASSWSGENNEQFF. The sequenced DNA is TGTGCCAGTAGTTGGAGCGGGGAGAACAATGAGCAGTTCTTC.